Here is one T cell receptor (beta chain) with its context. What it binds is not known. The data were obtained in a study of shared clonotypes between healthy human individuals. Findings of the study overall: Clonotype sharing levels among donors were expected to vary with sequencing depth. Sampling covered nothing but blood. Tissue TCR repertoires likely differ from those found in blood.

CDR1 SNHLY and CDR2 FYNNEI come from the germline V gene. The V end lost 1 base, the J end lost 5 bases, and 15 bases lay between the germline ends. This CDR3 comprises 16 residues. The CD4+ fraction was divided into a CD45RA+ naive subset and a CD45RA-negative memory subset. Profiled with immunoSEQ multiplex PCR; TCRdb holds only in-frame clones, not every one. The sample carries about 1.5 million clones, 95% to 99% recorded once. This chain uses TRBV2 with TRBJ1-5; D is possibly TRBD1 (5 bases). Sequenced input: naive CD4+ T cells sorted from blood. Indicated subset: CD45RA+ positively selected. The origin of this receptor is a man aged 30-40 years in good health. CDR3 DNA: TGTGCCAGCAGTGAAGTAGGAACGGCAGGGTATCAGCCCCAGCATTTT. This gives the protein CASSEVGTAGYQPQHF. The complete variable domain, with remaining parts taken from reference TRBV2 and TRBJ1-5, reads EPEVTQTPSHQVTQMGQEVILRCVPISNHLYFYWYRQILGQKVEFLVSFYNNEISEKSEIFDDQFSVERPDGSNFTLKIRSTKLEDSAMYFCASSEVGTAGYQPQHFGDGTRLSIL.